A single sample gave rise to the 17 T cell receptor beta chains below, sequenced in a study of blood T cell repertoires in COVID-19. The protocol was immunoSEQ multiplex PCR, while the TCRdb copy is restricted to in-frame clones and leaves out a portion. The sample records roughly 200,000 clones, roughly 80% being singletons. Sequencing was performed on peripheral blood. The source of these receptors is a middle-aged woman with COVID-19, enrolled during active disease.

The CDR3 region has the DNA TGCGCCAGCAGCCAAGGGCCACTAGGCAATCAGCCCCAGCATTTT. Translated: CASSQGPLGNQPQHF. The chain joins TRBV4-1 to TRBJ1-5; D call uncertain. Trimming took 1 base from V and 2 from J, leaving 9 bases between them. The CDR3 sequence is 15 residues long. CDR1 and CDR2 (germline): MGHRA, YSYEKL.

The chain has TRBV6-5 and TRBJ2-5, with D possibly being TRBD2 (5 bases). V lost 4 bases and J lost 9, with 15 bases in between. This CDR3 region has 13 residues. Germline CDR1 MNHEY, CDR2 SVGAGI. CDR3 sequence (DNA): TGTGCCAGCAGTTCTCATCTCCAAGCGGCCCAGTACTTC. It is translated as CASSSHLQAAQYF.

This clone was detected once. This chain joins TRBV10-2 and TRBJ2-7, with 7 bases that match TRBD1. This CDR3 contains 13 residues. After removal of 9 bases from V and 4 bases from J, the junction contained 9 bases not matched to a gene. The germline CDR1 and CDR2 sequences are WSHSY and SAAADI. The CDR3 region is CASSTGAAYEQYF. DNA for the CDR3: TGCGCCAGTTCTACAGGGGCGGCTTACGAGCAGTACTTC.

The chain recombines TRBV5-4 with TRBJ1-6; maybe TRBD1 (6 bases). Trimming removed 3 bases at V and 6 bases at J, with 10 bases between. The CDR3 loop spans 14 amino acids. Per germline, CDR1 SGHNT and CDR2 YYREEE (reference sequence). CDR3 protein: CASSSARGNSPLHF. CDR3 DNA sequence: TGTGCCAGCAGCTCGGCCAGGGGTAATTCACCCCTCCACTTT.

The genes are TRBV3-1 (or the pseudogene TRBV3-2) and TRBJ1-2; 8 bases are shared with TRBD1. This CDR3 is 15 amino acids long. The germline V gene encodes CDR1 LGHDT and CDR2 YNNKEL (reference sequence). J gave up 3 bases and V 1 base, and 4 bases lay outside the gene matches. The CDR3 protein is CASSQVMDRDYGYTF. CDR3 coding DNA: TGTGCCAGCAGCCAAGTTATGGACAGGGACTATGGCTACACCTTC.

V usage is TRBV6-5 and J usage is TRBJ1-1; possibly TRBD1 for D (6 bases). The germline V gene encodes CDR1 MNHEY and CDR2 SVGAGI. Trimming took 7 bases from V and 4 from J, leaving 13 bases between them. The CDR3 totals 13 residues. CDR3 amino acids: CASTGRRGTEAFF. The CDR3 coding sequence is TGTGCCAGCACCGGGCGCAGGGGCACTGAAGCTTTCTTT.

The chain carries TRBV27 and TRBJ1-5; 7 bases agree with TRBD1. CDR3 length: 13 amino acids. The germline CDR1 and CDR2 sequences are MNHEY and SMNVEV (reference sequence). J was trimmed by 3 bases and V by 9 bases; bases with no gene match: 5. CDR3 residues: CASMTGPNQPQHF. As DNA, the CDR3 is TGTGCCAGTATGACAGGGCCCAATCAGCCCCAGCATTTT.

The gene calls are TRBV7-6 and TRBJ2-1; 7 bases are shared with TRBD2. Per germline, CDR1 SGHVS and CDR2 FNYEAQ. This CDR3 is built from 15 residues. V lost 5 bases and J lost 7; bases outside the gene matches: 11. The CDR3 nucleotides are TGTGCCAGCAGCCCTGGGGGGGAAAGAGGGAATGAGCAGTTCTTC. Protein: CASSPGGERGNEQFF.

This chain joins TRBV20-1 and TRBJ2-1; no firm D call. Germline CDR1 and CDR2: DFQATT and SNEGSKA (reference sequence). Deletions cut 7 bases from V and 9 bases from J, with 13 bases between. The CDR3 contains 11 residues. The CDR3 DNA follows: TGCAGTGTCGCGCTAGTTTCTGAGCAGTTCTTC. This encodes CSVALVSEQFF.

The chain couples TRBV4-1 to TRBJ1-1; weak D call: TRBD1 (5 bases). Germline V gene sequence: CDR1 MGHRA, CDR2 YSYEKL. The V gene lost 0 bases and the J gene lost 7 bases, with 15 bases spanning the gap. The length of the CDR3 is 15 residues. CDR3 DNA: TGCGCCAGCAGCCAAGACCAGGGCGGAGACGTTGAAGCTTTCTTT. Residues: CASSQDQGGDVEAFF.

V and J are TRBV27 and TRBJ2-1; 7 bases align to TRBD2. Looked up from germline, CDR1 is MNHEY and CDR2 is SMNVEV (reference sequence). After removal of 5 bases from V and 7 bases from J, the junction contained 8 bases not matched to a gene. This CDR3 is built from 14 residues. The CDR3 sequence: CASSRRLALNEQFF. The CDR3 coding sequence is TGTGCCAGCAGTCGAAGACTAGCTTTGAATGAGCAGTTCTTC.

This clone appeared a single time. V is TRBV29-1 and J is TRBJ2-1; D possibly corresponds to TRBD1 (6 bases). CDR1 is SQVTM, CDR2 ANQGSEA, per germline. CDR3 length equals 13 residues. Trimming took off 2 bases at V and 6 bases at J, with 11 bases between the two ends. In DNA, the CDR3 is TGCAGCGTTGAACGAGCCAGGGGCAATGAGCAGTTCTTC. Translation gives CSVERARGNEQFF.

The chain recombines TRBV4-1 with TRBJ2-3; 11 bases are a match to TRBD2. V shed 7 bases, J shed 7 bases, and the junction held 13 bases outside the gene matches. Germline CDR1 reads MGHRA; CDR2 reads YSYEKL. The CDR3 length is 16 residues. Here the CDR3 reads CASKKIILAGVNTQYF. CDR3 in DNA: TGCGCCAGCAAAAAAATAATACTAGCGGGAGTAAATACGCAGTATTTT.

This clone is a singleton in its sample. The chain recombines TRBV7-3 with TRBJ2-1; D is undetermined. There are 12 residues in the CDR3. Germline-derived CDR1 and CDR2 are SGHTA and FQGTGA. Deletions cut 2 bases from V and 8 bases from J, with 7 bases between. CDR3 region: CASSLGVDEQFF. Here the CDR3 DNA reads TGTGCCAGCAGCTTAGGAGTCGATGAGCAGTTCTTC.

The J gene is TRBJ2-7, the V gene TRBV12-3 or TRBV12-4; 8 positions agree with TRBD2. The V and J ends lost 0 bases and 6 bases, in that order; junction bases with no gene match: 1. CDR3 length: 13 residues. The chain's CDR3 is CASSLAGRVEQYF. The CDR3 DNA is TGTGCCAGCAGTTTAGCCGGGAGGGTCGAGCAGTACTTC.

CDR3 amino acids: CASYKVGLAGGEYEQYF. Here the CDR3 DNA reads TGTGCCAGCTATAAGGTGGGACTAGCGGGAGGGGAATACGAGCAGTACTTC. The chain joins TRBV28 to TRBJ2-7, with TRBD2 matching over 16 bases. The ends lost 8 bases at V and 4 bases at J; junction bases unmatched: 11. The germline CDR1 and CDR2 sequences are MDHEN and SYDVKM. The CDR3 has 17 residues.

The J gene is TRBJ2-2, the V gene TRBV19; the D gene is possibly TRBD1 (6 bases). This CDR3 has 16 amino acids. The V end was cut by 4 bases, the J end by 0 bases, with 12 bases between. CDR1 is LNHDA, CDR2 SQIVND, per germline (reference sequence). CDR3 protein: CASSKPRTANTGELFF. CDR3 in DNA: TGTGCCAGTAGTAAACCCCGGACAGCGAACACCGGGGAGCTGTTTTTT.